One and the same sample provided the 32 T cell receptor beta chains below, sequenced in a study of preoperative IRX-2 immunotherapy in early breast cancer. The method was immunoSEQ multiplex PCR; TCRdb's version includes in-frame clones alone and lacks a portion of them. The sample has roughly 5,500 clones, approximately 73% seen once. Indicated treatment: preoperative locoregional IRX-2 cytokine immunotherapy. Sequencing used tumor tissue, obtained before IRX-2 immunotherapy. The receptors derive from a human donor with breast cancer.

The rearrangement uses TRBV19 and TRBJ2-1; 9 nucleotides match TRBD2. Germline CDR1 is LNHDA and CDR2 is SQIVND (reference sequence). V dropped 6 bases and J dropped 8; count of bases not matched to a gene: 11. CDR3 size: 15 residues. The CDR3: CASSSGGRAKDEQFF. The DNA of the CDR3 is TGTGCCAGTAGCTCTGGCGGGAGGGCCAAGGATGAGCAGTTCTTC.

The V gene is TRBV11-3, the J gene TRBJ2-5, with TRBD2 matching over 7 bases. This CDR3 region has 17 residues. From germline, CDR1 is SGHNT and CDR2 YENEEA. The V gene end was trimmed by 1 base and the J gene end by 0 bases; junction bases not matched to a gene: 8. CDR3 in amino acids: CASSLGGLAVYQETQYF. DNA of the CDR3: TGTGCCAGCAGCTTAGGAGGCCTAGCGGTATACCAAGAGACCCAGTACTTC.

Turning to this clone: The junction shows a germline mismatch at one end, possibly a read error. The chain links TRBV28 to TRBJ2-3; D is perhaps TRBD2 (6 bases). There are 14 residues in the CDR3. The V gene's germline CDR1 is MDHEN and CDR2 SYDVKM. The CDR3 loop is CASSLRDSTDTQYF. CDR3 nucleotides: TGTGCCAGTAGTTTGCGGGATAGCACAGATACGCAGTATTTT.

This clone was recorded a few times. The chain joins TRBV7-6 to TRBJ1-4, with a tentative D call TRBD1 (6 bases). CDR3 length equals 19 residues. The V end was cut by 4 bases, the J end by 7 bases, with 28 bases between. CDR1 and CDR2 from the germline V gene are SGHVS and FNYEAQ. CDR3: CASSSHLLAGPKGGEKLFF. CDR3 DNA: TGTGCCAGCAGCTCCCATCTCTTAGCAGGGCCGAAGGGGGGTGAAAAACTGTTTTTT.

The V gene is TRBV19, the J gene TRBJ2-5; D ambiguous. The V end lost 3 bases, the J end lost 4 bases, and 9 bases lay between the germline ends. The germline V gene encodes CDR1 LNHDA and CDR2 SQIVND (reference sequence). CDR3 length: 13 amino acids. CDR3 sequence reads: CASSIRQGETQYF. In DNA, the CDR3 is TGTGCCAGTAGTATCCGGCAAGGAGAGACCCAGTACTTC. The full variable domain, in which reference TRBV19 and TRBJ2-5 provide the parts outside the CDR3, is DGGITQSPKYLFRKEGQNVTLSCEQNLNHDAMYWYRQDPGQGLRLIYYSQIVNDFQKGDIAEGYSVSREKKESFPLTVTSAQKNPTAFYLCASSIRQGETQYFGPGTRLLVL.

This sequence joins TRBV19 and TRBJ1-3; no firm D call. CDR1 LNHDA and CDR2 SQIVND come from the germline V gene (reference sequence). CDR3 length equals 14 residues. Trimming took 3 bases from V and 0 from J, leaving 6 bases between them. CDR3 sequence reads: CASSMDASGNTIYF. The CDR3 coding sequence is TGTGCCAGTAGTATGGACGCCTCTGGAAACACCATATATTTT. The entire variable domain, with the rest obtained from reference TRBV19 and TRBJ1-3, is as follows: DGGITQSPKYLFRKEGQNVTLSCEQNLNHDAMYWYRQDPGQGLRLIYYSQIVNDFQKGDIAEGYSVSREKKESFPLTVTSAQKNPTAFYLCASSMDASGNTIYFGEGSWLTVV.

This chain uses TRBV7-6 with TRBJ2-7; D unresolved. The CDR3 is 15 residues long. Germline CDR1 SGHVS, CDR2 FNYEAQ. The V end was cut by 5 bases, the J end by 0 bases, with 14 bases between. CDR3 DNA sequence: TGTGCCAGCAGCAAAGGCTACGGAAACTCCTACGAGCAGTACTTC. It specifies CASSKGYGNSYEQYF.

V and J are TRBV29-1 and TRBJ1-1; the D is unclear. Germline-derived CDR1 and CDR2 are SQVTM and ANQGSEA. V dropped 7 bases and J dropped 0 bases, with 12 bases sitting between them. The CDR3 totals 13 residues. The CDR3 DNA reads as TGCAGCGCTGTCGGGTATTTGAACACTGAAGCTTTCTTT. Its translation: CSAVGYLNTEAFF. The full variable domain, rest sourced from reference TRBV29-1 and TRBJ1-1, is SAVISQKPSRDICQRGTSLTIQCQVDSQVTMMFWYRQQPGQSLTLIATANQGSEATYESGFVIDKFPISRPNLTFSTLTVSNMSPEDSSIYLCSAVGYLNTEAFFGQGTRLTVV.

In regard to this clone: The DNA contains a base that is ambiguous or unread; its residue becomes X. This chain connects TRBV5-1 to TRBJ2-7; 9 bases match TRBD1. There are 15 residues in the CDR3. Germline values: CDR1 SGHRS, CDR2 YFSETQ. Losses at the gene ends were 0 bases for V and 4 bases for J; bases not matched to a gene: 5. In DNA form, the CDR3 reads TGCGCCAGCAGCTTGGGAGGGACAGGGRATTACGAGCAGTACTTC. Translation gives CASSLGGTGXYEQYF.

The rearrangement links TRBV10-2 to TRBJ1-4, with D unclear. Deletions cut 5 bases from V and 3 bases from J, with 7 bases between. The CDR3 is 13 amino acids. Germline CDR1 reads WSHSY; CDR2 reads SAAADI. In DNA form, the CDR3 reads TGCGCCAGCAGTAAAGATGCTAATGAAAAACTGTTTTTT. Amino acid sequence: CASSKDANEKLFF.

The chain couples TRBV6-8 to TRBJ1-5; 10 positions agree with TRBD1. The CDR3 has 18 residues. Germline V gene data show CDR1 as MNHGY and CDR2 as SAAAGT. V lost 0 bases, J lost 0 bases, and 5 bases stayed unmatched. The DNA of the CDR3 is TGTGCCAGCAGTTACTCGACGGGACAGGGGAATAGCAATCAGCCCCAGCATTTT. Encoded protein: CASSYSTGQGNSNQPQHF.

The chain is built from TRBV28 and TRBJ1-3; the match to TRBD1 covers 7 bases. The CDR3 runs to 15 residues. V shed 8 bases and J 2 bases; nucleotides not matched to a gene: 9. Per the germline V gene, CDR1 is MDHEN and CDR2 is SYDVKM. The DNA of the CDR3 is TGTGCCAGCCTACTGACAGGGTCTCCTGGAAACACCATATATTTT. Its protein is CASLLTGSPGNTIYF. Variable domain in full (rest from reference TRBV28 and TRBJ1-3): DVKVTQSSRYLVKRTGEKVFLECVQDMDHENMFWYRQDPGLGLRLIYFSYDVKMKEKGDIPEGYSVSREKKERFSLILESASTNQTSMYLCASLLTGSPGNTIYFGEGSWLTVV.

In its sample, this clone ranks as large. The V call is TRBV11-3, the J call TRBJ2-3; 10 bases align to TRBD1. This CDR3 is 15 amino acids long. Trimming at V came to 5 bases and at J to 4 bases, leaving 6 bases not matched to a gene. Germline CDR1 reads SGHNT; CDR2 reads YENEEA. Written as DNA, the CDR3 is TGTGCCAGCAGCCCGGGGGGACAGGGGTCAGATACGCAGTATTTT. Translating gives CASSPGGQGSDTQYF.

The rearrangement joins TRBV29-1 to TRBJ2-7; a weak D match, TRBD1 (5 bases). With 8 bases removed from V and 3 bases from J, the gap between germline ends came to 14 bases. In germline, CDR1 is SQVTM, CDR2 ANQGSEA. This CDR3 region has 12 residues. The CDR3 sequence: CSFQTEIYEQYF. The CDR3 DNA sequence: TGCAGCTTTCAGACAGAGATCTACGAGCAGTACTTC.

This clone has more than one count but fewer than ten. The J gene is TRBJ1-5, the V gene TRBV6-1; TRBD1 matches 8 bases. This CDR3 spans 16 amino acids. The junction had 3 bases not matched to a gene; V was cut back by 1 base and J by 1 base. CDR1 and CDR2 (germline): MNHNS, SASEGT. The CDR3 nucleotides read TGTGCCAGCAGTGAAGGGACAGGGTGGAGCAATCAGCCCCAGCATTTT. Residues: CASSEGTGWSNQPQHF.

V usage is TRBV18 and J usage is TRBJ2-7; perhaps D is TRBD1 or TRBD2 (5 bases each). The CDR3 covers 17 residues. With 2 bases removed from V and 7 bases from J, the gap between germline ends came to 24 bases. Looked up from germline, CDR1 is KGHSH and CDR2 is LQKENI. The CDR3 DNA follows: TGTGCCAGCTCACCAGGTTGGGCAGGACCGGGACCCGAAGAGCAGTACTTC. Protein: CASSPGWAGPGPEEQYF. Based on the CDR3 plus reference TRBV18 and TRBJ2-7, the full variable domain is NAGVMQNPRHLVRRRGQEARLRCSPMKGHSHVYWYRQLPEEGLKFMVYLQKENIIDESGMPKERFSAEFPKEGPSILRIQQVVRGDSAAYFCASSPGWAGPGPEEQYFGPGTRLTVT.

The V and J genes are TRBV11-3 and TRBJ1-5; D ambiguous. The V and J ends lost 3 bases and 5 bases respectively, with 11 bases between them. Looked up from germline, CDR1 is SGHNT and CDR2 is YENEEA. The CDR3 consists of 14 residues. For the CDR3, the DNA is TGTGCCAGCAGCTTGAGCCCAGGATATCAGCCCCAGCATTTT. It is translated as CASSLSPGYQPQHF.

This clone came up a few times. This chain uses TRBV6-1 with TRBJ2-5; D could derive from TRBD1 or TRBD2 (6 bases each). V shed 0 bases and J shed 5 bases, with 13 bases lying between them. The CDR3 contains 15 residues. Looked up from germline, CDR1 is MNHNS and CDR2 is SASEGT. CDR3 in amino acids: CASSEAEGRGETQYF. The DNA of the CDR3 is TGTGCCAGCAGTGAAGCGGAGGGAAGGGGGGAGACCCAGTACTTC.

The rearrangement joins TRBV29-1 to TRBJ2-4, with TRBD1 matching over 8 bases. Per germline, CDR1 SQVTM and CDR2 ANQGSEA. With 6 bases clipped from V and 8 bases from J, the junction kept 9 bases outside the gene matches. This CDR3 is built from 13 residues. The CDR3 is CSVAPGQVDIQYF. CDR3 DNA sequence: TGCAGCGTCGCCCCGGGACAGGTGGACATTCAGTACTTC.

The chain recombines TRBV28 with TRBJ2-3; 11 nucleotides align to TRBD2. This CDR3 region has 19 residues. V lost 3 bases, J lost 2 bases, and 13 bases stayed unmatched. CDR1 MDHEN and CDR2 SYDVKM come from the germline V gene. CDR3 residues: CASSFLGLLAGANTDTQYF. Here the CDR3 DNA reads TGTGCCAGCAGTTTTCTGGGTTTACTAGCGGGAGCCAACACAGATACGCAGTATTTT.

The J gene is TRBJ2-1, the V gene TRBV30, with TRBD2 identical over 7 bases. Looked up from germline, CDR1 is GTSNPN and CDR2 is SVGIG (reference sequence). V lost 1 base to trimming and J lost 7 bases; unmatched junction nucleotides: 4. This CDR3 has 13 amino acids. The CDR3 region has the DNA TGTGCCTGGAGTGGACTAGCTCGGAATGAGCAGTTCTTC. As protein: CAWSGLARNEQFF.

Sample share makes this clone medium-sized. The chain has TRBV11-3 and TRBJ1-3; D call uncertain. CDR1 is SGHNT and CDR2 is YENEEA in the germline V gene. V was trimmed by 3 bases and J by 0 bases, leaving 12 bases between them. The CDR3 covers 16 residues. DNA for the CDR3: TGTGCCAGCAGCTTGAGGGCAGTCTACTCTGGAAACACCATATATTTT. Translated, it gives CASSLRAVYSGNTIYF.

The chain combines TRBV23-1 with TRBJ1-1; maybe TRBD1 (6 bases). TRBV23-1 is an ORF, with its function uncertain. CDR3 size: 13 residues. V was trimmed by 6 bases and J by 7 bases, leaving 15 bases between them. The chain's CDR3 is CASSFMEGVEAFF. Here the CDR3 DNA reads TGCGCCAGCAGCTTTATGGAGGGGGTTGAAGCTTTCTTT.

The chain employs TRBV6-8 and TRBJ1-2; D ambiguous. Germline assignment: CDR1 MNHGY and CDR2 SAAAGT. Deletions cut 2 bases from V and 4 bases from J, with 11 bases between. This CDR3 is built from 14 residues. The CDR3 reads CASSYSRVGYGYTF. The CDR3 DNA reads as TGTGCCAGCAGTTACAGTAGGGTGGGCTATGGCTACACCTTC.

The CDR3 coding sequence is TGTGCCAGTGGCAGGCGGGTTCAGCCCCAGCATTTT. Protein product: CASGRRVQPQHF. This chain links TRBV19 with TRBJ1-5; no clear D gene. V dropped 8 bases and J dropped 6 bases, with 11 bases sitting between them. Looked up from germline, CDR1 is LNHDA and CDR2 is SQIVND (reference sequence). The CDR3 has 12 residues.

CDR3 sequence reads: CASIGDPRNQPQHF. The CDR3 region has the DNA TGTGCCAGCATTGGGGACCCCCGCAATCAGCCCCAGCATTTT. The rearrangement uses TRBV6-8 and TRBJ1-5; TRBD1 is a possible D gene (5 bases). The CDR3 sequence is 14 residues long. V lost 7 bases and J 2 bases, leaving 12 bases between the germline ends. In germline, CDR1 is MNHGY, CDR2 SAAAGT.

This chain uses TRBV11-3 with TRBJ1-2; tentatively, D is TRBD1 (5 bases). Trimming took off 5 bases at V and 0 bases at J, with 16 bases between the two ends. Germline V gene lookup returns CDR1 SGHNT and CDR2 YENEEA. The CDR3 loop spans 16 amino acids. CDR3 DNA sequence: TGTGCCAGCAGCGAAACCGGGACGCCTCCTAACTATGGCTACACCTTC. It translates to CASSETGTPPNYGYTF.

This chain links TRBV1 with TRBJ2-5. TRBV1 is a pseudogene locus. The CDR3 sequence is 15 residues long. CDR3 sequence: CASSQATALGETQYF. CDR3 DNA: TGCGCCAGCAGCCAAGCTACCGCTCTTGGGGAGACCCAGTACTTC.

The chain has TRBV4-1 and TRBJ1-2; tentatively, D is TRBD1 (6 bases). Germline values: CDR1 MGHRA, CDR2 YSYEKL. V was shortened by 5 bases and J by 3 bases, with 16 bases between the two germline ends. CDR3 size: 15 residues. The chain's CDR3 is CASSSTPGGDYGYTF. CDR3 sequence (DNA): TGCGCCAGCAGCTCCACCCCGGGGGGCGACTATGGCTACACCTTC.

The CDR3 reads CASSYQGQGAFGYTF. In nucleotides, the CDR3 is TGTGCCAGCAGTTACCAGGGACAGGGGGCATTTGGCTACACCTTC. J is TRBJ1-2 and V is TRBV6-8; 12 nucleotides line up with TRBD1. CDR3 length equals 15 residues. Germline V gene lookup returns CDR1 MNHGY and CDR2 SAAAGT. Unmatched junction bases numbered 5, after V lost 2 bases and J lost 7 bases.

V and J are TRBV6-8 and TRBJ2-1; 11 bases are a match to TRBD2. This CDR3 spans 13 amino acids. With 5 bases clipped from V and 15 bases from J, the junction kept 9 bases outside the gene matches. Germline-derived CDR1 and CDR2 are MNHGY and SAAAGT. Here the CDR3 reads CASSQGTSGGGFF. CDR3 coding DNA: TGTGCCAGCAGTCAAGGGACTAGCGGAGGGGGGTTCTTC.

In DNA, the CDR3 is TGTGCCAGTAGCCGGGACAGCTATGGCTACACCTTC. It is translated as CASSRDSYGYTF. The rearrangement uses TRBV19 and TRBJ1-2; TRBD1 agrees at 7 bases. Germline V gives CDR1 LNHDA, CDR2 SQIVND (reference sequence). This CDR3 is 12 amino acids long. After removal of 6 bases from V and 4 bases from J, the junction contained 2 bases not matched to a gene. The full variable domain, completed using reference TRBV19 and TRBJ1-2, is DGGITQSPKYLFRKEGQNVTLSCEQNLNHDAMYWYRQDPGQGLRLIYYSQIVNDFQKGDIAEGYSVSREKKESFPLTVTSAQKNPTAFYLCASSRDSYGYTFGSGTRLTVV.